This T cell receptor beta chain came from a study of blood T cell repertoires in COVID-19. Study at large: PBMCs, B-cell-depleted T cells, or T cells were the source of the cDNA or gDNA that made up the material.

Profiling relied on immunoSEQ multiplex PCR, and the TCRdb table lists in-frame clones only, not all of them. The repertoire holds 230,000 or so clones, with 80% as singletons. CDR1 SNHLY and CDR2 FYNNEI come from the germline V gene. V was shortened by 8 bases and J by 4 bases, with 12 bases between the two germline ends. This CDR3 contains 13 residues. The source of this sequence is a human donor in a cohort sampled during active COVID-19. Sequenced material: peripheral blood. This chain links TRBV2 with TRBJ1-3; D is possibly TRBD1 (5 bases). CDR3 loop: CASAAGPGNTIYF. DNA of the CDR3: TGTGCCAGCGCCGCAGGGCCCGGAAACACCATATATTTT.